One sample yielded the 23 T cell receptor beta chains listed below, sequenced in a study of blood T cell repertoires in COVID-19. The assay was immunoSEQ multiplex PCR, and TCRdb's table has in-frame clones only and misses some. The sample has 100,000 to 150,000 clones, over 75% seen once; the top ten hold around 6.3%. The specimen sequenced was peripheral blood. These receptors originate from a man older than 75 with active or convalescent COVID-19.

The genes are TRBV7-2 and TRBJ2-3; 8 bases are a match to TRBD2. Germline values: CDR1 SGHTA, CDR2 FQGNSA. With V trimmed by 3 bases and J by 1 base, 6 bases remained unmatched. This CDR3 region has 16 residues. For the CDR3, the DNA is TGTGCCAGCAGCTTTAGAAGCGGGAGTGGCACAGATACGCAGTATTTT. Translated: CASSFRSGSGTDTQYF.

The chain joins TRBV4-3 to TRBJ1-4; D call uncertain. The CDR3 length is 15 residues. Trimming removed 0 bases from V and 4 bases from J, with 9 bases in between. The V gene's germline CDR1 is LGHNA and CDR2 YSLEER. For the CDR3, the DNA is TGCGCCAGCAGCCAAGATTACCAGTATAATGAAAAACTGTTTTTT. It encodes CASSQDYQYNEKLFF.

This clone showed up just a few times. Here the CDR3 DNA reads TGTGCCACCGACACCGGGACAGGGGGCGAGACCCAGTACTTC. This sequence encodes CATDTGTGGETQYF. The V gene is TRBV24-1, the J gene TRBJ2-5, with 12 positions matching TRBD1. Germline CDR1 KGHDR, CDR2 SFDVKD. The V gene end was trimmed by 9 bases and the J gene end by 5 bases; junction bases not matched to a gene: 6. The CDR3 sequence is 14 residues long.

The rearrangement uses TRBV15 and TRBJ1-5; D unresolved. Trimming removed 0 bases from V and 4 bases from J, with 10 bases in between. CDR1 and CDR2 (germline): LNHNV, YYDKDF (reference sequence). The CDR3 is made up of 15 amino acids. The CDR3 protein is CATSRDFGENQPQHF. The CDR3 DNA follows: TGTGCCACCAGCAGAGATTTTGGGGAGAATCAGCCCCAGCATTTT. Supplemented by reference TRBV15 and TRBJ1-5, the full variable domain reads DAMVIQNPRYQVTQFGKPVTLSCSQTLNHNVMYWYQQKSSQAPKLLFHYYDKDFNNEADTPDNFQSRRPNTSFCFLDIRSPGLGDTAMYLCATSRDFGENQPQHFGDGTRLSIL.

The chain links TRBV4-3 to TRBJ2-7; D is unclear. The CDR3 extends over 14 amino acids. V gave up 0 bases and J gave up 7 bases, with 13 bases separating them. Per germline, CDR1 LGHNA and CDR2 YSLEER. CDR3 DNA sequence: TGCGCCAGCAGCCAAGATTATAGTGTCAGGGAGCAGTACTTC. Residues: CASSQDYSVREQYF.

The chain joins TRBV5-1 to TRBJ1-4, with D maybe TRBD1 (6 bases). The germline gives CDR1 SGHRS, CDR2 YFSETQ. This CDR3 has 22 amino acids. V was shortened by 0 bases and J by 0 bases, with 27 bases between the two germline ends. CDR3 sequence reads: CASSLDPPGTSLTPATNEKLFF. CDR3 in DNA: TGCGCCAGCAGCTTGGATCCCCCCGGGACATCCCTTACGCCCGCAACTAATGAAAAACTGTTTTTT.

This clone occurred many times. The J gene is TRBJ2-1, the V gene TRBV15; 8 bases fit TRBD1. The V and J ends lost 4 bases and 4 bases, in that order; junction bases with no gene match: 15. Germline loops: CDR1 LNHNV, CDR2 YYDKDF (reference sequence). The CDR3 is 18 residues long. CDR3 in amino acids: CATSKKGGQGAQYNEQFF. CDR3 DNA: TGTGCCACCAGCAAAAAGGGTGGGCAGGGGGCGCAGTACAATGAGCAGTTCTTC.

The chain employs TRBV3-1 (or the pseudogene TRBV3-2) and TRBJ2-7, with D tentatively TRBD2 (6 bases). This CDR3 is 15 amino acids long. CDR1 and CDR2 from the germline V gene are LGHDT and YNNKEL (reference sequence). Trimming stripped 1 base from V and 6 bases from J, with 16 bases between. CDR3 amino acids: CASSQGDGSRAEQYF. The CDR3 DNA sequence: TGTGCCAGCAGCCAAGGGGACGGGAGCCGTGCCGAGCAGTACTTC.

This clone is medium-sized in the sample. The sample has other DNA sequences that encode this CDR3 too. This chain connects TRBV9 to TRBJ1-1, with 7 positions matching TRBD1. With V trimmed by 1 base and J by 3 bases, 0 bases remained unmatched. This CDR3 contains 13 residues. Germline loops: CDR1 SGDLS, CDR2 YYNGEE. The CDR3 is CASSVQGDTEAFF. DNA for the CDR3: TGTGCCAGCAGCGTACAGGGGGACACTGAAGCTTTCTTT.

The chain joins TRBV4-1 to TRBJ1-2; no firm D call. With 2 bases removed from V and 4 bases from J, the gap between germline ends came to 8 bases. This CDR3 contains 13 residues. Per germline, CDR1 MGHRA and CDR2 YSYEKL. The CDR3 nucleotides read TGCGCCAGCAGCCAACACCACACCTATGGCTACACCTTC. Translated: CASSQHHTYGYTF.

The J gene is TRBJ2-1, the V gene TRBV3-1 (or the pseudogene TRBV3-2); 14 bases match TRBD2. Germline-derived CDR1 and CDR2 are LGHDT and YNNKEL (reference sequence). V dropped 7 bases and J dropped 5; count of bases not matched to a gene: 19. This CDR3 region has 20 residues. The DNA for the CDR3 is TGTGCCAGCACAAGGGGACTAGCGGGAGTAGGAGGGGGGGCGGACAATGAGCAGTTCTTC. Protein product: CASTRGLAGVGGGADNEQFF.

This chain links TRBV19 with TRBJ2-5; 10 bases fit TRBD1. J was trimmed by 3 bases and V by 6 bases; bases with no gene match: 7. The CDR3 runs 15 residues. The germline gives CDR1 LNHDA, CDR2 SQIVND (reference sequence). For the CDR3, the DNA is TGTGCCAGTAGCCCTGACAGGGGGCATGAAGAGACCCAGTACTTC. The encoded protein is CASSPDRGHEETQYF. The full variable domain, completed using reference TRBV19 and TRBJ2-5, is DGGITQSPKYLFRKEGQNVTLSCEQNLNHDAMYWYRQDPGQGLRLIYYSQIVNDFQKGDIAEGYSVSREKKESFPLTVTSAQKNPTAFYLCASSPDRGHEETQYFGPGTRLLVL.

The chain recombines TRBV28 with TRBJ1-4; weak D call: TRBD1 (5 bases). With 5 bases removed from V and 12 bases from J, the gap between germline ends came to 25 bases. The CDR3 is 16 amino acids. The germline V gene has CDR1 MDHEN and CDR2 SYDVKM. CDR3 nucleotides: TGTGCCAGCAGTCCACCCAGGGTCTTAACCCGGAAGGAACTGTTTTTT. This codes for CASSPPRVLTRKELFF.

The chain combines TRBV21-1 with TRBJ1-1; TRBD1 is the table's D call and was not checked against the DNA. TRBV21-1 corresponds to a pseudogene. CDR3 size: 16 residues. The CDR3 sequence is CASSTRGQGENTEAFF. The CDR3 DNA follows: TGTGCCAGCAGCACCCGGGGACAGGGGGAGAACACTGAAGCTTTCTTT.

The V call is TRBV23-1, the J call TRBJ2-2; D unresolved. TRBV23-1 is classed as an ORF, of uncertain function. The CDR3 sequence is 17 residues long. V lost 4 bases to trimming and J lost 5 bases, with 20 bases between them. The CDR3 bases are TGCGCCAGCAGTCTCGTTCGCGGCATCCCTTCGACCGGGGAGCTGTTTTTT. Protein product: CASSLVRGIPSTGELFF.

The chain combines TRBV6-5 with TRBJ2-7; TRBD1 aligns across 9 bases. From germline, CDR1 is MNHEY and CDR2 SVGAGI. The CDR3 totals 13 residues. V dropped 7 bases and J dropped 5; count of bases not matched to a gene: 6. CDR3: CASTETGGDEQYF. CDR3 nucleotide sequence: TGTGCCAGCACCGAGACAGGGGGTGACGAGCAGTACTTC.

This clone was picked up a small number of times. J is TRBJ2-7 and V is TRBV28; 8 bases line up with TRBD1. The CDR3 is made up of 14 amino acids. Germline CDR1 is MDHEN and CDR2 is SYDVKM. The ends lost 6 bases at V and 5 bases at J; junction bases unmatched: 9. CDR3 sequence: CASRAAEDRDEQYF. In DNA, the CDR3 is TGTGCCAGCAGAGCAGCGGAGGACAGGGACGAGCAGTACTTC.

This chain connects TRBV9 to TRBJ1-5, with D possibly matching TRBD1 (6 bases). V shed 4 bases and J shed 2 bases, with 10 bases lying between them. CDR1 is SGDLS, CDR2 YYNGEE, per germline. This CDR3 comprises 14 residues. CDR3 DNA sequence: TGTGCCAGCAGCAGCGGGGGCGGCAATCAGCCCCAGCATTTT. Its translation: CASSSGGGNQPQHF.

This clone occurred a few times. The chain carries TRBV6-6 and TRBJ2-3, with D possibly being TRBD2 (6 bases). The CDR3 runs to 16 residues. V lost 5 bases to trimming and J lost 1 base, with 16 bases between them. Per germline, CDR1 MNHNY and CDR2 SVGAGI (reference sequence). CDR3 region: CASSRSSGLGTDTQYF. The CDR3 DNA sequence: TGTGCCAGCAGTCGAAGTTCGGGACTCGGCACAGATACGCAGTATTTT.

This sequence joins TRBV9 and TRBJ2-1; weak D call: TRBD2 (6 bases). The V and J ends lost 0 bases and 4 bases respectively, with 26 bases between them. CDR3 length: 20 residues. In germline, CDR1 is SGDLS, CDR2 YYNGEE. In DNA, the CDR3 is TGTGCCAGCAGCGTAGGAAACCCCGGGACTCCTATCAAAGGGTACAATGAGCAGTTCTTC. It specifies CASSVGNPGTPIKGYNEQFF.

The genes are TRBV7-3 and TRBJ2-5; 7 bases match TRBD1. This CDR3 contains 13 residues. CDR1 and CDR2 (germline): SGHTA, FQGTGA. With 5 bases clipped from V and 1 base from J, the junction kept 1 base outside the gene matches. DNA for the CDR3: TGTGCCAGCAGCCGGGACAGCCAAGAGACCCAGTACTTC. This gives the protein CASSRDSQETQYF. The variable domain in full, with the rest retrieved from reference TRBV7-3 and TRBJ2-5, is GAGVSQTPSNKVTEKGKYVELRCDPISGHTALYWYRQSLGQGPEFLIYFQGTGAADDSGLPNDRFFAVRPEGSVSTLKIQRTERGDSAVYLCASSRDSQETQYFGPGTRLLVL.

The V call is TRBV7-8, the J call TRBJ1-6; 9 bases are a match to TRBD1. The length of the CDR3 is 14 residues. V was pared by 4 bases and J by 8 bases, with 3 bases of the junction left unmatched. Germline CDR1 and CDR2: SGHVS and FQNEAQ. CDR3 residues: CASSSDRGYSPLHF. CDR3 DNA sequence: TGTGCCAGCAGCTCGGACAGGGGATATTCACCCCTCCACTTT.

The chain links TRBV4-1 to TRBJ2-3, with D possibly being TRBD2 (7 bases). V dropped 1 base and J dropped 2 bases, with 19 bases sitting between them. The germline gives CDR1 MGHRA, CDR2 YSYEKL. The CDR3 sequence is 18 residues long. The CDR3 protein is CASSQGRGGPSNTDTQYF. CDR3 sequence (DNA): TGCGCCAGCAGCCAAGGAAGGGGGGGGCCATCGAACACAGATACGCAGTATTTT.